Listed below are T cell receptor beta chains from one sample, sequenced in a study of blood T cell repertoires in COVID-19. The assay was immunoSEQ multiplex PCR, and TCRdb's table has in-frame clones only and misses some. Of tens of thousands of clones in the sample, around 85% were seen once. Sequenced sample: peripheral blood. These receptors all stem from a man in his sixties with acute or convalescent COVID-19. The CDR3 runs from the conserved cysteine through the conserved F or W. D genes are given only for firm matches. Expanded clones get a size class; other rows say once, few or many, or leave the size out.

abundance: NA
len: 16
j_gene: TRBJ1-2
v_gene: TRBV4-3
d_gene: NA
CDR3aa: CASSQDLRQRYYGYTF
CDR3nt: TGCGCCAGCAGCCAAGATCTGAGACAGCGATACTATGGCTACACCTTC

abundance: NA
len: 14
j_gene: TRBJ2-3
v_gene: TRBV30
d_gene: NA
CDR3aa: CAWITAGYTDTQYF
CDR3nt: TGTGCCTGGATAACAGCGGGCTACACAGATACGCAGTATTTT

abundance: NA
len: 14
j_gene: TRBJ1-6
v_gene: TRBV7-2
d_gene: NA
CDR3aa: CASRLQPSGSPLHF
CDR3nt: TGTGCCAGCAGACTCCAACCGTCGGGTTCACCCCTCCACTTT

abundance: once
len: 14
j_gene: TRBJ1-5
v_gene: TRBV19
d_gene: NA
CDR3aa: CASSMSRIDQPQHF
CDR3nt: TGTGCCAGTAGTATGAGCAGGATCGATCAGCCCCAGCATTTT

abundance: NA
len: 14
j_gene: TRBJ1-2
v_gene: TRBV13
d_gene: TRBD1
CDR3aa: CASSFGQGDYGYTF
CDR3nt: TGTGCCAGCAGCTTCGGACAGGGGGACTATGGCTACACCTTC

abundance: once
len: 14
j_gene: TRBJ2-3
v_gene: TRBV4-3
d_gene: NA
CDR3aa: CASSQRLGSDTQYF
CDR3nt: TGCGCCAGCAGCCAACGCCTAGGATCAGATACGCAGTATTTT

abundance: NA
len: 13
j_gene: TRBJ2-4
v_gene: TRBV6-6
d_gene: NA
CDR3aa: CASSPGYGNIQYF
CDR3nt: TGTGCCAGCTCCCCGGGGTATGGAAACATTCAGTACTTC

abundance: NA
len: 15
j_gene: TRBJ2-1
v_gene: TRBV5-4
d_gene: TRBD1
CDR3aa: CASSLGTGSYNEQFF
CDR3nt: TGTGCCAGCAGCTTGGGGACAGGGTCATACAATGAGCAGTTCTTC

abundance: few
len: 15
j_gene: TRBJ1-1
v_gene: TRBV5-6
d_gene: TRBD1
CDR3aa: CASSFPDRGFTEAFF
CDR3nt: TGTGCCAGCAGCTTTCCAGACAGGGGTTTCACTGAAGCTTTCTTT

abundance: NA
len: 18
j_gene: TRBJ2-3
v_gene: TRBV9
d_gene: TRBD2
CDR3aa: CASSALGSGGTSSDTQYF
CDR3nt: TGTGCCAGCAGCGCCTTGGGGAGCGGGGGAACCTCCTCAGATACGCAGTATTTT

abundance: NA
len: 19
j_gene: TRBJ2-3
v_gene: TRBV12-2
d_gene: NA
CDR3aa: CASRPSGGLAGGSTDTQYF
CDR3nt: TGTGCAAGTCGCCCCAGCGGAGGACTAGCGGGGGGGAGCACAGATACGCAGTATTTT

abundance: NA
len: 13
j_gene: TRBJ1-2
v_gene: TRBV7-2
d_gene: NA
CDR3aa: CASSLKQGDGYTF
CDR3nt: TGTGCCAGCAGCTTAAAACAGGGAGATGGCTACACCTTC

abundance: NA
len: 15
j_gene: TRBJ2-1
v_gene: TRBV5-1
d_gene: TRBD1
CDR3aa: CASSSRTGLNNEQFF
CDR3nt: TGCGCCAGCAGCTCCCGGACAGGACTCAACAATGAGCAGTTCTTC

abundance: NA
len: 14
j_gene: TRBJ1-3
v_gene: TRBV6-1
d_gene: NA
CDR3aa: CASSEGSTGNTIYF
CDR3nt: TGTGCCAGCAGTGAAGGGTCTACTGGAAACACCATATATTTT

abundance: NA
len: 14
j_gene: TRBJ2-1
v_gene: TRBV15
d_gene: TRBD2
CDR3aa: CATGGSGGAGEQFF
CDR3nt: TGTGCCACCGGCGGCAGCGGGGGGGCCGGTGAGCAGTTCTTC

abundance: NA
len: 18
j_gene: TRBJ2-2
v_gene: TRBV6-2/TRBV6-3
d_gene: NA
CDR3aa: CASSFSPLRLANTGELFF
CDR3nt: TGTGCCAGCAGTTTTTCCCCCCTGCGGCTAGCGAACACCGGGGAGCTGTTTTTT